A selection of T cell receptor beta chains follows, all from one sample in a study of CXCR3-negative and CXCR3-positive naive CD8 T cells. Following a re-call of the 5' RACE reads, TCRdb has one entry per CDR3 protein and lacks DNA. Here the sample table reports 65,000 to 75,000 distinct CDR3 sequences. The sequencing sample was made of naive CXCR3+ CD8+ T cells from blood. The receptors derive from a human donor in good health. Some clones in this sample may be carry-over from other donors' samples. CDR3s include the opening cysteine and the closing phenylalanine or tryptophan. Fields, in order: V gene, J gene, CDR3 protein.

V gene: TRBV7-3
J gene: TRBJ2-1
CDR3 protein: CASGGTGGVYNEQFF

V gene: TRBV27
J gene: TRBJ1-2
CDR3 protein: CASSLSGYGYTF

V gene: TRBV11-2
J gene: TRBJ2-7
CDR3 protein: CASSLGLAGTPYEQYF

V gene: TRBV19
J gene: TRBJ2-1
CDR3 protein: CASSIQGGFYNEQFF

V gene: TRBV7-8
J gene: TRBJ2-4
CDR3 protein: CASSLVGRGLAKNIQYF

V gene: TRBV7-9
J gene: TRBJ1-5
CDR3 protein: CASSDSYSNQPQHF

V gene: TRBV12-3/TRBV12-4
J gene: TRBJ1-1
CDR3 protein: CASSLIGEDTEAFF

V gene: TRBV29-1
J gene: TRBJ2-7
CDR3 protein: CSVGRSYEQYF

V gene: TRBV12-3/TRBV12-4
J gene: TRBJ2-2
CDR3 protein: CATGENTGELFF

V gene: TRBV29-1
J gene: TRBJ2-7
CDR3 protein: CSVEDGTAYEQYF

V gene: TRBV25-1
J gene: TRBJ2-1
CDR3 protein: CASSEFSVNEQFF

V gene: TRBV19
J gene: TRBJ1-2
CDR3 protein: CASNWGQGVRSYGYTF

V gene: TRBV7-9
J gene: TRBJ1-5
CDR3 protein: CASSLGQGQPQHF

V gene: TRBV19
J gene: TRBJ2-7
CDR3 protein: CASSTGVAYEQYF

V gene: TRBV7-3
J gene: TRBJ1-1
CDR3 protein: CASSPPTGMNTEAFF

V gene: TRBV29-1
J gene: TRBJ2-3
CDR3 protein: CSSLGGPGFDTQYF

V gene: TRBV5-1
J gene: TRBJ2-3
CDR3 protein: CASRQYGERTDTQYF

V gene: TRBV7-8
J gene: TRBJ2-7
CDR3 protein: CASSLKHLAGVSEQYF

V gene: TRBV6-5
J gene: TRBJ1-1
CDR3 protein: CASSSPSGQGAGGAFF

V gene: TRBV5-1
J gene: TRBJ2-3
CDR3 protein: CASSLFPGSTDTQYF

V gene: TRBV7-2
J gene: TRBJ2-1
CDR3 protein: CASSPEASGIFMDEQFF

V gene: TRBV28
J gene: TRBJ2-1
CDR3 protein: CASSPSAGRLDEQFF

V gene: TRBV10-2
J gene: TRBJ2-7
CDR3 protein: CASSESLGQAAYEQYF

V gene: TRBV29-1
J gene: TRBJ2-1
CDR3 protein: CSVEARDESSYNEQFF

V gene: TRBV6-5
J gene: TRBJ2-2
CDR3 protein: CASSLPEAAGGELFF

V gene: TRBV20-1
J gene: TRBJ1-1
CDR3 protein: CSAREQGGNTEAFF

V gene: TRBV11-2
J gene: TRBJ2-1
CDR3 protein: CASSFGTGIYNEQFF

V gene: TRBV7-2
J gene: TRBJ2-7
CDR3 protein: CASSLATGTRYYEQYF

V gene: TRBV6-6
J gene: TRBJ2-7
CDR3 protein: CASSYDPQTGAGRGDEQYF

V gene: TRBV9
J gene: TRBJ2-1
CDR3 protein: CASSVISGASQSEQFF

V gene: TRBV23-1
J gene: TRBJ2-5
CDR3 protein: CASSQSTSGGQETEYF

V gene: TRBV30
J gene: TRBJ2-3
CDR3 protein: CAWSLTGAKADTQYF

V gene: TRBV29-1
J gene: TRBJ2-7
CDR3 protein: CSAATPPLYEQYF

V gene: TRBV7-2
J gene: TRBJ1-2
CDR3 protein: CASSFIQQGAAYGYTF

V gene: TRBV7-2
J gene: TRBJ2-7
CDR3 protein: CASSLFSHLEQYF

V gene: TRBV29-1
J gene: TRBJ2-1
CDR3 protein: CSVEVAGVNEQFF

V gene: TRBV5-4
J gene: TRBJ1-6
CDR3 protein: CASSSDRGNSPLHF

V gene: TRBV6-6
J gene: TRBJ2-1
CDR3 protein: CASSPLAEKPNEQFF

V gene: TRBV6-6
J gene: TRBJ1-5
CDR3 protein: CASSYDRAAGNQPQHF

V gene: TRBV29-1
J gene: TRBJ2-3
CDR3 protein: CSVTGTDGYTDTQYF

V gene: TRBV2
J gene: TRBJ2-1
CDR3 protein: CASSEDSGGACEQFF

V gene: TRBV6-5
J gene: TRBJ2-1
CDR3 protein: CASRLGQGAENEQFF

V gene: TRBV6-2/TRBV6-3
J gene: TRBJ1-1
CDR3 protein: CASSYSDKLDTEAFF

V gene: TRBV19
J gene: TRBJ2-7
CDR3 protein: CASSVGTLETYEQYF

V gene: TRBV29-1
J gene: TRBJ2-6
CDR3 protein: CSVEEGASGANVLTF

V gene: TRBV14
J gene: TRBJ1-1
CDR3 protein: CASRPLDEGGTEAFF

V gene: TRBV28
J gene: TRBJ1-2
CDR3 protein: CASSPPGTGYGYTF

V gene: TRBV24-1
J gene: TRBJ2-7
CDR3 protein: CATSDQGGGPTYEQYF

V gene: TRBV6-5
J gene: TRBJ2-2
CDR3 protein: CASSSRTGTHTGELFF

V gene: TRBV23-1
J gene: TRBJ2-7
CDR3 protein: CASSQSLDSNF

V gene: TRBV7-8
J gene: TRBJ2-2
CDR3 protein: CASSSLRAENTGELFF